This T cell receptor beta chain was identified during a study of T cell responses to AZD1222 COVID-19 vaccine. Study results and limitations: Donors were mostly white British, more females; clonal diversity possibly underestimated.

The assay was immunoSEQ multiplex PCR, and TCRdb's table has in-frame clones only and misses some. Among 130,000 or so clones listed, 89% were seen once. A remark on this clone: Its antigen remains unidentified.

This CDR3 has 15 amino acids. CDR1 SQVTM and CDR2 ANQGSEA come from the germline V gene. The ends were cut back, 6 bases at V and 11 bases at J, with 26 bases in the middle. The chain joins TRBV29-1 to TRBJ2-1; D perhaps matches TRBD1 (6 bases). The source of this sequence is an adult who received the AZD1222 COVID-19 vaccine. The sample consisted of peripheral blood, taken 28 days after the second AZD1222 dose. CDR3 in amino acids: CSVLFHVDQGMKQFF. The CDR3 nucleotides read TGCAGCGTCCTCTTTCACGTCGACCAGGGGATGAAGCAGTTCTTC.